One sample yielded the 21 T cell receptor beta chains listed below, sequenced in a study of CD8 T cells in ankylosing spondylitis. Via MiXCR, TCRdb re-called the 5' RACE reads, giving one row per CDR3 protein. Here the sample spans 200,000 to 250,000 distinct CDR3 sequences, roughly a tenth being singletons. Sequenced material: blood, either unsorted or a sorted T cell fraction (not recorded which). These TCRs come from a male donor with ankylosing spondylitis or in good health (not recorded which).

This clonotype was seen at least ten times. The chain joins TRBV12-3 or TRBV12-4 to TRBJ2-5; tentatively, D is TRBD2 (5 bases). This CDR3 is 14 amino acids long. Trimming cost V 5 bases and J 4 bases, with 14 bases left between them. The CDR3 region has the DNA TGTGCCAGCAGTCTCAGCACGGGAACAGAGACCCAGTACTTC. It encodes CASSLSTGTETQYF.

This clonotype was counted a few times. The chain employs TRBV4-1 and TRBJ2-6; D possibly corresponds to TRBD2 (6 bases). The germline V gene encodes CDR1 MGHRA and CDR2 YSYEKL. The CDR3 loop spans 17 amino acids. V was shortened by 0 bases and J by 3 bases, with 12 bases between the two germline ends. The CDR3 region is CASSQDAPGVGANVLTF. The CDR3 nucleotides read TGCGCCAGCAGCCAAGATGCTCCGGGGGTTGGGGCCAACGTCCTGACTTTC.

This clonotype has ten or more counts. The chain carries TRBV10-3 and TRBJ1-2; 7 bases fit TRBD1. Trimming removed 3 bases from V and 5 bases from J; junction bases left unmatched: 9. CDR3 length equals 15 residues. Germline CDR1 is ENHRY and CDR2 is SYGVKD. For the CDR3, the DNA is TGTGCCATCAGTGATCCCGGGACAGCCCTATATGGCTACACCTTC. It translates to CAISDPGTALYGYTF.

There are many counts of this clonotype. V and J are TRBV30 and TRBJ1-5; perhaps TRBD1 as D (5 bases). The CDR3 spans 13 residues. Per the germline V gene, CDR1 is GTSNPN and CDR2 is SVGIG (reference sequence). Trimming took 0 bases from V and 2 from J, leaving 5 bases between them. As DNA, the CDR3 is TGTGCCTGGAGTGTGGGGGGCAATCAGCCCCAGCATTTT. It specifies CAWSVGGNQPQHF.

This rearrangement joins TRBV6-5 to TRBJ1-3, with 8 bases that match TRBD1. Germline trimming cut 5 bases from V and 0 bases from J; bases unmatched to any gene: 3. This CDR3 spans 15 amino acids. Germline CDR1 and CDR2: MNHEY and SVGAGI. In nucleotides, the CDR3 is TGTGCCAGCAGTACTACAGGGGGCTCTGGAAACACCATATATTTT. Residues: CASSTTGGSGNTIYF.

The rearrangement links TRBV12-3 or TRBV12-4 to TRBJ2-1; 7 bases align to TRBD2. The V gene end was trimmed by 5 bases and the J gene end by 7 bases; junction bases not matched to a gene: 14. The CDR3 consists of 16 residues. Here the CDR3 reads CASSPPTSGNGNEQFF. DNA of the CDR3: TGTGCCAGCAGTCCCCCAACCAGCGGGAACGGTAATGAGCAGTTCTTC.

This rearrangement joins TRBV7-9 to TRBJ2-5; 7 nucleotides match TRBD2. Looked up from germline, CDR1 is SEHNR and CDR2 is FQNEAQ (reference sequence). V was pared by 4 bases and J by 3 bases, with 2 bases of the junction left unmatched. The CDR3 loop spans 13 amino acids. The CDR3 sequence: CASSYLAEETQYF. Written as DNA, the CDR3 is TGTGCCAGCAGCTACCTAGCGGAAGAGACCCAGTACTTC.

This clonotype was seen repeatedly, ten times or more. The chain carries TRBV5-1 and TRBJ2-3, with D uncertain. V lost 4 bases and J lost 6, with 12 bases in between. Germline loops: CDR1 SGHRS, CDR2 YFSETQ. The CDR3 has 13 residues. CDR3 protein: CASSPGLLDTQYF. The CDR3 nucleotides are TGCGCCAGCAGCCCTGGTCTACTTGATACGCAGTATTTT.

The genes are TRBV14 and TRBJ2-7; no firm D call. Germline values: CDR1 SGHDN, CDR2 FVKESK. Trimming removed 1 base at V and 2 bases at J, with 21 bases between. The CDR3 runs 18 residues. The CDR3 DNA is TGTGCCAGCAGCCAAGGCTCGGGCAGTGTGTCAGGTCCCTACGAGCAGTACTTC. It encodes CASSQGSGSVSGPYEQYF.

This clonotype occurred many times. The chain uses TRBV5-1 and TRBJ2-1, with 7 bases fitting TRBD1. The CDR3 extends over 15 amino acids. Germline assignment: CDR1 SGHRS and CDR2 YFSETQ. Trimming took 4 bases from V and 8 from J; bases not matched to a gene: 12. The CDR3 bases are TGCGCCAGCAGCATCACAGGGGCCAGGCGTGATGAGCAGTTCTTC. Translating it yields CASSITGARRDEQFF.

A single count supports this clonotype. V gene TRBV7-9 combines with J gene TRBJ2-1; D perhaps matches TRBD2 (5 bases). This CDR3 is 17 amino acids long. The germline V gene has CDR1 SEHNR and CDR2 FQNEAQ (reference sequence). V lost 3 bases to trimming and J lost 1 base, with 16 bases between them. The CDR3: CASSLVRTAGSYNEQFF. The DNA of the CDR3 is TGTGCCAGCAGCTTGGTCAGGACCGCGGGTTCCTACAATGAGCAGTTCTTC.

This clonotype occurred many times. The rearrangement joins TRBV4-2 to TRBJ2-2; perhaps TRBD1 as D (5 bases). Germline V gene data show CDR1 as LGHNA and CDR2 as YNFKEQ. The CDR3 contains 17 residues. Trimming shortened V by 0 bases and J by 6 bases, and 17 bases separated the two germline ends. The CDR3 DNA sequence: TGTGCCAGCAGCCAAGAATTGCCAGGGCAGGGATCCGGGGAGCTGTTTTTT. The encoded protein is CASSQELPGQGSGELFF.

At least ten counts were recorded for this clonotype. The chain recombines TRBV5-1 with TRBJ2-5; 7 nucleotides match TRBD2. CDR3 length: 14 residues. The trim removed 5 bases at V and 4 bases at J, leaving 8 bases unmatched. The germline CDR1 and CDR2 sequences are SGHRS and YFSETQ. In nucleotides, the CDR3 is TGCGCCAGCAGGGCGGGAGATGGTCCAGAGACCCAGTACTTC. Translation: CASRAGDGPETQYF.

A few counts support this clonotype. This chain uses TRBV20-1 with TRBJ2-1; the D call may be TRBD1 or TRBD2 (5 bases each). The V end was cut by 2 bases, the J end by 0 bases, with 14 bases between. The CDR3 covers 16 residues. Germline-derived CDR1 and CDR2 are DFQATT and SNEGSKA (reference sequence). The CDR3 bases are TGCAGTGCTAGATTCCGGGACGCCAGCTCCTACAATGAGCAGTTCTTC. Encoded protein: CSARFRDASSYNEQFF.

The chain joins TRBV6-1 to TRBJ1-5, with a tentative D call TRBD1 (6 bases). The germline V and J ends were trimmed by 1 base and 6 bases, with 13 bases remaining between them. CDR1 MNHNS and CDR2 SASEGT come from the germline V gene. The CDR3 contains 15 residues. The CDR3 DNA reads TGTGCCAGCAGTGAAGAAGGGGGAGGCACTCAGCCCCAGCATTTT. It yields the protein CASSEEGGGTQPQHF.

This clonotype was recorded at least ten times. The V call is TRBV5-1, the J call TRBJ1-1; TRBD1 matches 7 bases. There are 15 residues in the CDR3. Losses at the gene ends were 0 bases for V and 5 bases for J; bases not matched to a gene: 7. Germline V gene data show CDR1 as SGHRS and CDR2 as YFSETQ. This chain's CDR3 is CASSLETGSWTEAFF. DNA of the CDR3: TGCGCCAGCAGCTTGGAGACAGGGTCGTGGACTGAAGCTTTCTTT. The variable domain in full, completed from reference TRBV5-1 and TRBJ1-1, reads KAGVTQTPRYLIKTRGQQVTLSCSPISGHRSVSWYQQTPGQGLQFLFEYFSETQRNKGNFPGRFSGRQFSNSRSEMNVSTLELGDSALYLCASSLETGSWTEAFFGQGTRLTVV.

In this sample, this clonotype turned up many times. The rearrangement joins TRBV13 to TRBJ2-5; a possible D gene is TRBD1 (6 bases). Trimming stripped 5 bases from V and 5 bases from J, with 12 bases between. The CDR3 runs to 13 residues. Germline CDR1 is PRHDT and CDR2 is FYEKMQ (reference sequence). CDR3 DNA sequence: TGTGCCAGCAGCCTCACAGGGTCGGAGACCCAGTACTTC. Residues: CASSLTGSETQYF.

In the case of this clonotype: A much more abundant neighbour one base away suggests this may be a read error. The chain recombines TRBV9 with TRBJ2-7, with 9 nucleotides matching TRBD1. Germline V gene lookup returns CDR1 SGDLS and CDR2 YYNGEE. CDR3 size: 15 residues. The CDR3 region is CASSVRQGVDYERYF. CDR3 coding DNA: TGTGCCAGCAGCGTAAGACAGGGGGTGGACTACGAGCGGTACTTC.

This clonotype appeared a few times. The V and J genes are TRBV4-1 and TRBJ1-6; D is unresolved. This CDR3 is built from 15 residues. V was clipped by 1 base and J by 5 bases, with 9 bases between them. Germline V gene lookup returns CDR1 MGHRA and CDR2 YSYEKL. CDR3 amino acids: CASSQAGGDNSPLHF. CDR3 coding DNA: TGCGCCAGCAGCCAAGCAGGTGGGGATAATTCACCCCTCCACTTT.

This clonotype was counted at least ten times. The rearrangement joins TRBV6-1 to TRBJ2-1; 8 nucleotides agree with TRBD1. Trimming cost V 8 bases and J 4 bases; bases outside gene matches: 4. Germline-derived CDR1 and CDR2 are MNHNS and SASEGT. This CDR3 region has 13 residues. In nucleotides, the CDR3 is TGTGCCAGCGAGGGACAGGAATACAATGAGCAGTTCTTC. Its protein product is CASEGQEYNEQFF.

Only a few counts were recorded for this clonotype. The genes are TRBV11-2 and TRBJ2-7; a weak D match, TRBD2 (6 bases). The germline V gene encodes CDR1 SGHAT and CDR2 FQNNGV. Trimming stripped 2 bases from V and 4 bases from J, with 12 bases between. CDR3 length: 14 amino acids. For the CDR3, the DNA is TGTGCCAGCAGCTTAACCGGGAGATGGTACGAGCAGTACTTC. This gives the protein CASSLTGRWYEQYF.